This T cell receptor beta chain was sequenced in a study of response to subunit inactivated influenza vaccine. From germline, CDR1 is SGDLS and CDR2 YYNGEE. The CDR3 covers 14 residues. The germline V and J ends were trimmed by 2 bases and 4 bases, with 9 bases remaining between them. In TCRdb, the RT-PCR reads were re-called with MiXCR into one record per CDR3 protein. The sample lists about 540,000 distinct CDR3 sequences, approximately 14% occurring once. The V gene is TRBV9, the J gene TRBJ2-2, with TRBD1 as a possible D gene (5 bases). Source: PBMCs from blood, taken approximately 12 days after vaccination. This sequence originates from a man aged 45-60 years who received an inactivated influenza vaccine. CDR3 residues: CASSVQGTTGELFF. Here the CDR3 DNA reads TGTGCCAGCAGCGTGCAGGGTACCACCGGGGAGCTGTTTTTT.